The sequence of this T cell receptor (beta chain) was determined in a study of blood T cells in healthy people across ages. This CDR3 is built from 15 residues. Trimming cost V 1 base and J 5 bases, with 13 bases left between them. CDR1 and CDR2 (germline): SGHRS, YFSETQ. Alongside a J-beta primer mix, a sample-barcoded 5' primer served in a second PCR lasting roughly 6 to 12 cycles. Every cDNA was tagged by a template-switch adaptor with 12 random nucleotides. Using its own MiXCR run on the 5' RACE reads, TCRdb lists one record per CDR3 protein. Of about 1,600,000 distinct CDR3 sequences listed, 42% are singletons.

Sequencing input: blood. V is TRBV5-1 and J is TRBJ2-1; TRBD1 is a possible D gene (6 bases). The origin of this receptor is a woman between 18 and 29 years old in good health. The CDR3: CASSLYDRTNNEQFF. In nucleotides, the CDR3 is TGCGCCAGCAGCTTGTACGACAGGACCAACAATGAGCAGTTCTTC.